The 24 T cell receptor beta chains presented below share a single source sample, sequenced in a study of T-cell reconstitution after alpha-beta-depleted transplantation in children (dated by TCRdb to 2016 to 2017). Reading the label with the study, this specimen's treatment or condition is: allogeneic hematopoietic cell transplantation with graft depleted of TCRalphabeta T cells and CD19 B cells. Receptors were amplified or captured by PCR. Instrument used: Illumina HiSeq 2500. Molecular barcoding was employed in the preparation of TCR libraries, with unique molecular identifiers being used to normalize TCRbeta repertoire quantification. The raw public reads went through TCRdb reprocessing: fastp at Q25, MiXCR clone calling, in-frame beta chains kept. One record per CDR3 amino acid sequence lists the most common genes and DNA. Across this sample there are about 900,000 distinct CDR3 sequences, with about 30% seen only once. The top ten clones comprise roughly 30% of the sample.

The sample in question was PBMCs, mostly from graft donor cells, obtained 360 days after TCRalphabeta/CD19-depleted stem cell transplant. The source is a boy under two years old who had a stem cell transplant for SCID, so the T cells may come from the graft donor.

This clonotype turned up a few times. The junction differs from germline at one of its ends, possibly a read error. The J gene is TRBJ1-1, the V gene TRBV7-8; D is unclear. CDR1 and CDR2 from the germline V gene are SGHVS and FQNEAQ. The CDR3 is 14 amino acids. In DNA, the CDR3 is TGTGCCAGCTCATCGGGCACCTGGAACCCTGAAGCTTTCTTT. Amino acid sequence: CASSSGTWNPEAFF.

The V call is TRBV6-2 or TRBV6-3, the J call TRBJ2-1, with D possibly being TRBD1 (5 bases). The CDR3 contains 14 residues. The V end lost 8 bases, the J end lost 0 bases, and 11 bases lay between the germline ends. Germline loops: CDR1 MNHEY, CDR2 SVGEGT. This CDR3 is CASYTGGSYNEQFF. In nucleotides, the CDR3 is TGTGCCAGCTATACAGGCGGCTCCTACAATGAGCAGTTCTTC.

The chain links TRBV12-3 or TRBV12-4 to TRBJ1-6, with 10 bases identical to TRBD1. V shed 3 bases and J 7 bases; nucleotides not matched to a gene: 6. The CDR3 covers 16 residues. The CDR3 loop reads CASSFSTGGGNSPLHF. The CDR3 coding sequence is TGTGCCAGCAGTTTTTCGACAGGGGGCGGAAATTCACCCCTCCACTTT.

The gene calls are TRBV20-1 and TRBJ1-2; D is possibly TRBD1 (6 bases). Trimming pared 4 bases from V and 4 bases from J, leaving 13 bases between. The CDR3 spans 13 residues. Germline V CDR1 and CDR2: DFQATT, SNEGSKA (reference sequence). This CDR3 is CSATGGTGYGYTF. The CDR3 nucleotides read TGCAGTGCTACTGGGGGCACAGGCTATGGCTACACCTTC.

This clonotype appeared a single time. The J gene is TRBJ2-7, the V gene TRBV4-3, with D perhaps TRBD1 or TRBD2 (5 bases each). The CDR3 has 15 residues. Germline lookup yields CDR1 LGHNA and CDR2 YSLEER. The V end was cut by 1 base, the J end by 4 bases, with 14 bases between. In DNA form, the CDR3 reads TGCGCCAGCAGCCAAGGGGTGGGGGTTAAATACGAGCAGTACTTC. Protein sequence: CASSQGVGVKYEQYF.

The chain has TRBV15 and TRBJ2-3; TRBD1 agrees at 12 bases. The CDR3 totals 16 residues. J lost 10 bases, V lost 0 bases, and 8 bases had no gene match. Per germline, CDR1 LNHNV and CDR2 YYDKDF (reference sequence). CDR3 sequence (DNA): TGTGCCACCAGCAGAGATGGGGGGACAGGGGGCCGCGCGCAGTATTTT. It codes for CATSRDGGTGGRAQYF.

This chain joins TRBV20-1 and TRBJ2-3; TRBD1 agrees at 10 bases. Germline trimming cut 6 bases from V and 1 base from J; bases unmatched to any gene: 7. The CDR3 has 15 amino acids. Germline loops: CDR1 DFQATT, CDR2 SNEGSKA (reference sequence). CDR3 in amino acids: CSARTGGPGTDTQYF. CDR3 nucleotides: TGCAGTGCAAGGACAGGGGGTCCGGGCACAGATACGCAGTATTTT.

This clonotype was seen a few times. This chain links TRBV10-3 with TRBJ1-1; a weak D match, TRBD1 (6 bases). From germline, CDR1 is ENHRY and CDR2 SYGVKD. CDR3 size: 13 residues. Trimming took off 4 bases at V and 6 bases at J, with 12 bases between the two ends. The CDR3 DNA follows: TGTGCCATCAGTGGGGGGGCCTACGCTGAAGCTTTCTTT. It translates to CAISGGAYAEAFF.

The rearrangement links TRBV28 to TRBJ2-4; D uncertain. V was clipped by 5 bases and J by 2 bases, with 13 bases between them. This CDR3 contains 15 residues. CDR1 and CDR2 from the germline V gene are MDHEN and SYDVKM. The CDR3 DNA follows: TGTGCCAGCAGTACCTGGACGGATTCCAAAAACATTCAGTACTTC. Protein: CASSTWTDSKNIQYF.

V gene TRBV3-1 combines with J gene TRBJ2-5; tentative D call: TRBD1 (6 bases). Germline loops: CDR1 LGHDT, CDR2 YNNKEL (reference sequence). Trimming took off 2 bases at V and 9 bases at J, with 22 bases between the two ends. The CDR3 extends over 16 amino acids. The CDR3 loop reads CASSQYNTGPHRAQYF. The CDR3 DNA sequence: TGTGCCAGCAGCCAATACAACACCGGGCCCCACAGGGCCCAGTACTTC.

The CDR3 reads CSVEEGRYTDTQYF. The CDR3 DNA reads TGCAGCGTTGAAGAGGGTCGCTACACAGATACGCAGTATTTT. The chain is built from TRBV29-1 and TRBJ2-3; no clear D. The CDR3 sequence is 14 residues long. Trimming shortened V by 0 bases and J by 2 bases, and 9 bases separated the two germline ends. The germline V gene has CDR1 SQVTM and CDR2 ANQGSEA.

The CDR3 sequence is CATSLGVNEQFF. The CDR3 DNA is TGTGCCACCAGCCTGGGGGTCAATGAGCAGTTCTTC. This chain joins TRBV15 and TRBJ2-1; D possibly uses TRBD1 or TRBD2 (5 bases each). Germline V gene sequence: CDR1 LNHNV, CDR2 YYDKDF (reference sequence). The CDR3 runs to 12 residues. Trimming left V 5 bases short and J 6 bases short, with 8 bases between.

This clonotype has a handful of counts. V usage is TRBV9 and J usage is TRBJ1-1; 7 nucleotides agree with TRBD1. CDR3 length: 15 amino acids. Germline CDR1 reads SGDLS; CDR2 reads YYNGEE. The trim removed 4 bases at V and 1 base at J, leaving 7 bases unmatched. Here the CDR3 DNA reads TGTGCCAGCAGCCCTACGGACAGGACGAACACTGAAGCTTTCTTT. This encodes CASSPTDRTNTEAFF.

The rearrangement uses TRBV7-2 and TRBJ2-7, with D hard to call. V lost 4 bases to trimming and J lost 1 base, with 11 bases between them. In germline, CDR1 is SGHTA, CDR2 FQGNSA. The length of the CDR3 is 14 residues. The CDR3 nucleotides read TGTGCCAGCAGCTCCCTAACCAGTTCCTACGAGCAGTACTTC. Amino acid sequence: CASSSLTSSYEQYF. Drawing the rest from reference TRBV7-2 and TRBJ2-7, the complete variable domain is GAGVSQSPSNKVTEKGKDVELRCDPISGHTALYWYRQSLGQGLEFLIYFQGNSAPDKSGLPSDRFSAERTGGSVSTLTIQRTQQEDSAVYLCASSSLTSSYEQYFGPGTRLTVT.

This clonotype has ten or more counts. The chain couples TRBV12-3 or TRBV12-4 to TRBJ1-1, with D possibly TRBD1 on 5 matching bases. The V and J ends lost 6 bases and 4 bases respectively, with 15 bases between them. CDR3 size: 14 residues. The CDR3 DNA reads TGTGCCAGCAGACTGGGGGGGAGGTTCACTGAAGCTTTCTTT. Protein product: CASRLGGRFTEAFF.

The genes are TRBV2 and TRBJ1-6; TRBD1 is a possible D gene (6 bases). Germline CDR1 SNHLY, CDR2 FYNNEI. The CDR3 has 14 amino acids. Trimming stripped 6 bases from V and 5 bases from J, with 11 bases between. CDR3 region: CASRGTKDNSPLHF. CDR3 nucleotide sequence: TGTGCCAGCAGGGGGACAAAGGATAATTCACCCCTCCACTTT. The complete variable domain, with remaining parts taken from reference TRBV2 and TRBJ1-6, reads EPEVTQTPSHQVTQMGQEVILRCVPISNHLYFYWYRQILGQKVEFLVSFYNNEISEKSEIFDDQFSVERPDGSNFTLKIRSTKLEDSAMYFCASRGTKDNSPLHFGNGTRLTVT.

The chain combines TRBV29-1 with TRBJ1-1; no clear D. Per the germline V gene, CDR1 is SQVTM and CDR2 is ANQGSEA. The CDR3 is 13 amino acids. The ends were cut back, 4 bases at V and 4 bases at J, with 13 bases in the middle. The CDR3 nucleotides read TGCAGCGTTGGCGCCAGACGGGTCACTGAAGCTTTCTTT. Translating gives CSVGARRVTEAFF.

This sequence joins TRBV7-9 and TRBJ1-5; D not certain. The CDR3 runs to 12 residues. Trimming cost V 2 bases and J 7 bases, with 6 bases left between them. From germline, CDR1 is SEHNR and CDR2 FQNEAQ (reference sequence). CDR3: CASSLIAQPQHF. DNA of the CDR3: TGTGCCAGCAGCTTAATCGCGCAGCCCCAGCATTTT.

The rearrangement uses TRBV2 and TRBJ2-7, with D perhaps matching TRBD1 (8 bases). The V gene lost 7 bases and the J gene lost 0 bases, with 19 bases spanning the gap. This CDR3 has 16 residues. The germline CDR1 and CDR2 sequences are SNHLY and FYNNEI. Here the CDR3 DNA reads TGTGCCAGCAAGACCAGCGGGGACAGGAGCTCCTACGAGCAGTACTTC. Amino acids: CASKTSGDRSSYEQYF.

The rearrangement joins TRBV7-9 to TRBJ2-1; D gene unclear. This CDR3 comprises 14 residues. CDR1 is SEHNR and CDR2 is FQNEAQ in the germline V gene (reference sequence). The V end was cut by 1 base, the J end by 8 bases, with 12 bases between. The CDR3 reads CASSLEAASDEQFF. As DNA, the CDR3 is TGTGCCAGCAGCTTAGAGGCGGCCTCGGATGAGCAGTTCTTC.

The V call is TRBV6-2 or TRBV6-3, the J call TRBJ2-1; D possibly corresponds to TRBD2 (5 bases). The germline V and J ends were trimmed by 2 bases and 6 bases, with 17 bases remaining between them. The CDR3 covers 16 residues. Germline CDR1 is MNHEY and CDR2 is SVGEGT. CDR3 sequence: CASSYEAALQGNEQFF. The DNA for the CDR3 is TGTGCCAGCAGTTACGAAGCGGCTTTGCAAGGCAATGAGCAGTTCTTC.

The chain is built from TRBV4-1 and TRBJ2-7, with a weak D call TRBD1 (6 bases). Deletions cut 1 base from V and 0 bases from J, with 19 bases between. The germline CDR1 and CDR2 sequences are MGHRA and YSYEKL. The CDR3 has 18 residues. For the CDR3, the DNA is TGCGCCAGCAGCCAAGGGCCTAACAGACAGGATCTCTCCTACGAGCAGTACTTC. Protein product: CASSQGPNRQDLSYEQYF.

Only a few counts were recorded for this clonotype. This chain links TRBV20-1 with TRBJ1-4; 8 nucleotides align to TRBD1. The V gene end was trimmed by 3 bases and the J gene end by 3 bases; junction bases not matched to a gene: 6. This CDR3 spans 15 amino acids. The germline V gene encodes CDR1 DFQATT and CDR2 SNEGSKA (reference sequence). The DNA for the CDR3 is TGCAGTGCTAGGTGGCGGGGACAGGCTAATGAAAAACTGTTTTTT. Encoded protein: CSARWRGQANEKLFF.

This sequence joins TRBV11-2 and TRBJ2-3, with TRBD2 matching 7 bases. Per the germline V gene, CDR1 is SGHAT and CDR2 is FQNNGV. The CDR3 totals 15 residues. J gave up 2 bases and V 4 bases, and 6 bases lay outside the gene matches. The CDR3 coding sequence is TGTGCCAGCAGCTCCCGGGAGGTTCACACAGATACGCAGTATTTT. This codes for CASSSREVHTDTQYF.